This record concerns one T cell receptor beta chain sequence. The sample originates from a study of T cell responses to AZD1222 COVID-19 vaccine. The V segment lost 5 bases and the J segment 0 bases; nucleotides outside the gene matches: 4. This CDR3 region has 15 residues. Looked up from germline, CDR1 is MNHEY and CDR2 is SMNVEV (reference sequence). The repertoire was sequenced with immunoSEQ multiplex PCR; TCRdb's copy has only in-frame clones and lacks some. The sample has approximately 110,000 clones, approximately 90% seen once. The material was peripheral blood, obtained on day 0 of AZD1222 vaccination. The source is an adult in good health. The chain employs TRBV27 and TRBJ1-5; the match to TRBD1 covers 7 bases. The DNA of the CDR3 is TGTGCCAGCAGTCACGGGACAGTTAGCAATCAGCCCCAGCATTTT. Translated: CASSHGTVSNQPQHF.